The 25 T cell receptor beta chains below come from one sample, sequenced in a study of T cell changes during pregnancy in multiple sclerosis. Measured with immunoSEQ multiplex PCR; TCRdb has only the in-frame clones, and not every one. The sample includes fewer than 70,000 clones, 80% to 90% of them seen just once. Sample: peripheral blood, taken in the first trimester of pregnancy. The receptors shown here come from a female donor with multiple sclerosis, enrolled in a pregnancy study.

This clone was seen just once. The rearrangement joins TRBV10-1 to TRBJ2-1; TRBD1 is a possible D gene (5 bases). The length of the CDR3 is 14 residues. Germline CDR1 WNHNN, CDR2 SYGVQD (reference sequence). V was pared by 2 bases and J by 4 bases, with 9 bases between. This CDR3 reads CASSEDSQYNEQFF. CDR3 nucleotide sequence: TGCGCCAGCAGTGAGGACAGCCAATACAATGAGCAGTTCTTC.

The V gene is TRBV9, the J gene TRBJ1-3, with TRBD1 matching over 8 bases. CDR3 size: 15 residues. The germline gives CDR1 SGDLS, CDR2 YYNGEE. After removal of 3 bases from V and 2 bases from J, the junction contained 4 bases not matched to a gene. The CDR3 bases are TGTGCCAGCAGCGCCCAGGGGGCGGCTGGAAACACCATATATTTT. This sequence encodes CASSAQGAAGNTIYF. Drawing the rest from reference TRBV9 and TRBJ1-3, the complete variable domain is DSGVTQTPKHLITATGQRVTLRCSPRSGDLSVYWYQQSLDQGLQFLIQYYNGEERAKGNILERFSAQQFPDLHSELNLSSLELGDSALYFCASSAQGAAGNTIYFGEGSWLTVV.

CDR3 residues: CASSSDRGMDGYTF. The CDR3 region has the DNA TGTGCCAGCAGCTCCGACAGGGGCATGGATGGCTACACCTTC. The V call is TRBV7-9, the J call TRBJ1-2; 8 bases line up with TRBD1. Germline lookup yields CDR1 SEHNR and CDR2 FQNEAQ (reference sequence). This CDR3 region has 14 residues. Trimming removed 4 bases from V and 6 bases from J; junction bases left unmatched: 7.

The chain links TRBV11-2 to TRBJ1-1; D is ambiguous. The germline gives CDR1 SGHAT, CDR2 FQNNGV. The CDR3 totals 11 residues. Trimming cost V 3 bases and J 9 bases, with 8 bases left between them. CDR3 protein: CASSFGSKAFF. The CDR3 DNA follows: TGTGCCAGCAGCTTCGGGTCCAAAGCTTTCTTT.

The chain uses TRBV2 and TRBJ2-7, with D possibly TRBD2 on 5 matching bases. V lost 7 bases and J 4 bases, leaving 26 bases between the germline ends. Germline assignment: CDR1 SNHLY and CDR2 FYNNEI. The CDR3 has 17 amino acids. For the CDR3, the DNA is TGTGCCAGCAAGGTAGCGCCGAGACTTTTCCCTTTTTACGAGCAGTACTTC. Translation: CASKVAPRLFPFYEQYF.

The chain joins TRBV29-1 to TRBJ1-3, with unresolved D. The CDR3 spans 16 residues. Looked up from germline, CDR1 is SQVTM and CDR2 is ANQGSEA. The germline V and J ends were trimmed by 4 bases and 0 bases, with 16 bases remaining between them. CDR3 loop: CSVGGTASSSGNTIYF. The DNA of the CDR3 is TGCAGCGTTGGTGGTACAGCCTCAAGCTCTGGAAACACCATATATTTT.

J is TRBJ1-2 and V is TRBV19; 9 bases align to TRBD1. J gave up 2 bases and V 5 bases, and 12 bases lay outside the gene matches. The germline V gene encodes CDR1 LNHDA and CDR2 SQIVND (reference sequence). This CDR3 has 17 amino acids. Here the CDR3 reads CASSLKPGTGLNYGYTF. In DNA form, the CDR3 reads TGTGCCAGTAGTTTGAAACCGGGGACAGGGCTGAACTATGGCTACACCTTC.

This clone ranks as medium-sized. The chain couples TRBV18 to TRBJ2-3; D is ambiguous. The CDR3 length is 15 residues. CDR1 is KGHSH and CDR2 is LQKENI in the germline V gene. Trimming took 4 bases from V and 0 from J, leaving 11 bases between them. The CDR3 protein is CASSRIGTSTDTQYF. The CDR3, as DNA: TGTGCCAGCTCACGAATCGGTACTAGCACAGATACGCAGTATTTT.

The V and J genes are TRBV5-1 and TRBJ1-2; D gene ambiguous. Between the trimmed V and J ends, which lost 0 bases and 1 base, there was a span of 7 bases. In germline, CDR1 is SGHRS, CDR2 YFSETQ. The CDR3 spans 14 residues. The CDR3: CASSLVAVNYGYTF. The CDR3 DNA follows: TGCGCCAGCAGCTTGGTGGCGGTTAACTATGGCTACACCTTC.

This chain connects TRBV6-5 to TRBJ1-6, with TRBD1 as a possible D gene (5 bases). The germline V gene has CDR1 MNHEY and CDR2 SVGAGI. There are 16 residues in the CDR3. V was cut by 0 bases and J by 10 bases, with 16 bases left in between. The CDR3 reads CASSYSIRKRGSPLHF. CDR3 DNA sequence: TGTGCCAGCAGTTACTCGATTAGAAAACGGGGGTCACCCCTCCACTTT.

The genes are TRBV7-3 and TRBJ2-6; unclear D gene. V lost 0 bases, J lost 0 bases, and 9 bases lay in between. Germline assignment: CDR1 SGHTA and CDR2 FQGTGA. This CDR3 comprises 17 residues. CDR3 amino acids: CASSLTLTNSGANVLTF. The CDR3 coding sequence is TGTGCCAGCAGCTTAACGCTGACAAACTCTGGGGCCAACGTCCTGACTTTC.

The rearrangement links TRBV27 to TRBJ2-3; no definite D call. The V and J ends lost 5 bases and 3 bases respectively, with 6 bases between them. This CDR3 region has 12 residues. CDR1 MNHEY and CDR2 SMNVEV come from the germline V gene (reference sequence). The CDR3, as DNA: TGTGCCAGCAGTGATCGGACAGATACGCAGTATTTT. This translates into CASSDRTDTQYF.

The V and J genes are TRBV19 and TRBJ2-3; 8 nucleotides match TRBD2. This CDR3 spans 14 amino acids. CDR1 is LNHDA and CDR2 is SQIVND in the germline V gene (reference sequence). Unmatched junction bases numbered 5, after V lost 9 bases and J lost 0 bases. The CDR3 DNA reads as TGTGCCAGCGGGGGGGGGCGTAGCACAGATACGCAGTATTTT. As protein: CASGGGRSTDTQYF.

The V call is TRBV7-8, the J call TRBJ2-2; 8 bases fit TRBD2. Germline loops: CDR1 SGHVS, CDR2 FQNEAQ. The CDR3 sequence is 16 residues long. After removal of 5 bases from V and 4 bases from J, the junction contained 9 bases not matched to a gene. This chain's CDR3 is CASSRYAGGPTGELFF. CDR3 DNA sequence: TGTGCCAGCAGCCGATATGCGGGAGGTCCCACCGGGGAGCTGTTTTTT.

This clone has only one observation. The chain couples TRBV19 to TRBJ1-1; D unclear. Trimming removed 5 bases at V and 1 base at J, with 11 bases between. CDR3 size: 14 residues. CDR1 and CDR2 (germline): LNHDA, SQIVND (reference sequence). This chain's CDR3 is CASSLPIGNTEAFF. Here the CDR3 DNA reads TGTGCCAGTAGTCTCCCGATCGGGAACACTGAAGCTTTCTTT.

This chain connects TRBV11-2 to TRBJ2-7; TRBD1 matches at 9 bases. Germline CDR1 and CDR2: SGHAT and FQNNGV. The V gene end was trimmed by 4 bases and the J gene end by 3 bases; junction bases not matched to a gene: 7. The CDR3 is made up of 15 amino acids. The CDR3 DNA reads TGTGCCAGCAGCTATACACAGGGGGCGGGCTACGAGCAGTACTTC. This codes for CASSYTQGAGYEQYF.

The chain links TRBV7-2 to TRBJ1-2; possible D gene TRBD1, 6 bases. Trimming stripped 5 bases from V and 7 bases from J, with 17 bases between. Germline V gene data show CDR1 as SGHTA and CDR2 as FQGNSA. The CDR3 spans 14 residues. CDR3 loop: CASSPRQVTGGYTF. CDR3 in DNA: TGTGCCAGCAGCCCGAGACAGGTGACGGGTGGCTACACCTTC. Looking up the rest from reference TRBV7-2 and TRBJ1-2 gives the full variable domain: GAGVSQSPSNKVTEKGKDVELRCDPISGHTALYWYRQSLGQGLEFLIYFQGNSAPDKSGLPSDRFSAERTGGSVSTLTIQRTQQEDSAVYLCASSPRQVTGGYTFGSGTRLTVV.

The rearrangement joins TRBV2 to TRBJ1-2; TRBD1 aligns across 7 bases. Trimming at V came to 4 bases and at J to 6 bases, leaving 5 bases not matched to a gene. CDR1 and CDR2 from the germline V gene are SNHLY and FYNNEI. The CDR3 has 13 amino acids. The CDR3 sequence is CASSVRQGNGYTF. The CDR3 DNA reads as TGTGCCAGCAGTGTTCGACAGGGCAATGGCTACACCTTC. Combining the CDR3 with reference TRBV2 and TRBJ1-2 gives the whole variable domain EPEVTQTPSHQVTQMGQEVILRCVPISNHLYFYWYRQILGQKVEFLVSFYNNEISEKSEIFDDQFSVERPDGSNFTLKIRSTKLEDSAMYFCASSVRQGNGYTFGSGTRLTVV.

The chain links TRBV5-4 to TRBJ1-2; TRBD1 matches 8 bases. The V segment lost 4 bases and the J segment 8 bases; nucleotides outside the gene matches: 10. CDR3 length: 14 residues. From germline, CDR1 is SGHNT and CDR2 YYREEE (reference sequence). CDR3 residues: CASSLDRANRGYTF. The CDR3 region has the DNA TGTGCCAGCAGCCTGGACAGGGCGAATCGAGGCTACACCTTC.

The gene calls are TRBV2 and TRBJ1-1; perhaps TRBD1 as D (5 bases). Germline V lookup: CDR1 SNHLY, CDR2 FYNNEI. This CDR3 spans 14 amino acids. Trimming took 2 bases from V and 5 from J, leaving 12 bases between them. The CDR3 DNA sequence: TGTGCCAGCAGTGAACGACAGAAGGCTACTGAAGCTTTCTTT. Translated: CASSERQKATEAFF.

The chain recombines TRBV7-6 with TRBJ2-1, with 11 bases fitting TRBD2. CDR3 length equals 16 residues. The germline gives CDR1 SGHVS, CDR2 FNYEAQ. Trimming at V came to 3 bases and at J to 2 bases, leaving 3 bases not matched to a gene. CDR3 region: CASSLGTSGAYNEQFF. The DNA of the CDR3 is TGTGCCAGCAGCTTGGGGACTAGCGGAGCCTACAATGAGCAGTTCTTC. Complete variable domain (other parts from reference TRBV7-6 and TRBJ2-1): GAGVSQSPRYKVTKRGQDVALRCDPISGHVSLYWYRQALGQGPEFLTYFNYEAQQDKSGLPNDRFSAERPEGSISTLTIQRTEQRDSAMYRCASSLGTSGAYNEQFFGPGTRLTVL.

J is TRBJ2-7 and V is TRBV10-2; 12 bases align to TRBD2. The CDR3 sequence is 15 residues long. V was clipped by 6 bases and J by 2 bases; unmatched bases: 5. CDR1 is WSHSY and CDR2 is SAAADI in the germline V gene. Here the CDR3 DNA reads TGCGCCAGCAGGCCTAGCGGGAGGGTCCCCTACGAGCAGTACTTC. It specifies CASRPSGRVPYEQYF.

The rearrangement joins TRBV7-2 to TRBJ1-1, with 7 nucleotides matching TRBD1. Germline trimming cut 1 base from V and 10 bases from J; bases unmatched to any gene: 15. This CDR3 spans 16 amino acids. Germline values: CDR1 SGHTA, CDR2 FQGNSA. CDR3 protein: CASSLGSFRQGGRAFF. The CDR3 bases are TGTGCCAGCAGCTTAGGGTCGTTTCGCCAGGGGGGTCGAGCTTTCTTT.

The gene calls are TRBV6-6 and TRBJ1-5; D is possibly TRBD1 (5 bases). V lost 4 bases to trimming and J lost 2 bases, with 6 bases between them. The germline V gene encodes CDR1 MNHNY and CDR2 SVGAGI (reference sequence). The length of the CDR3 is 13 residues. The CDR3 region is CASSWGGNQPQHF. The CDR3 region has the DNA TGTGCCAGCAGTTGGGGGGGCAATCAGCCCCAGCATTTT.

V and J are TRBV5-6 and TRBJ1-2; no clear D. This CDR3 comprises 15 residues. Per germline, CDR1 SGHDT and CDR2 YYEEEE. With 4 bases removed from V and 8 bases from J, the gap between germline ends came to 21 bases. This chain's CDR3 is CASSGPIGGSYGYTF. DNA of the CDR3: TGTGCCAGCAGCGGGCCGATTGGAGGGAGCTACGGCTACACCTTC.